These 31 T cell receptor beta chains came from one sample sequenced in a study of T cell responses to AZD1222 COVID-19 vaccine. Only in-frame clones appear in the TCRdb table, and some are missing; sequencing was by immunoSEQ multiplex PCR. The sample includes fewer than 100,000 clones, around 88% of them seen just once. Sequenced material: peripheral blood, taken 28 days after the second AZD1222 dose. These TCRs come from an adult who received the AZD1222 COVID-19 vaccine.

The sample holds a few counts of this clone. The chain joins TRBV5-5 to TRBJ1-2; TRBD1 matches at 9 bases. The CDR3 length is 14 residues. V shed 4 bases, J shed 3 bases, and the junction held 4 bases outside the gene matches. Germline V lookup: CDR1 SGHKS, CDR2 YYEKEE (reference sequence). Written as DNA, the CDR3 is TGTGCCAGCAGCGCTCGGGACAGGGACTATGGCTACACCTTC. Its translation is CASSARDRDYGYTF. Combining the CDR3 with reference TRBV5-5 and TRBJ1-2 gives the whole variable domain DAGVTQSPTHLIKTRGQQVTLRCSPISGHKSVSWYQQVLGQGPQFIFQYYEKEERGRGNFPDRFSARQFPNYSSELNVNALLLGDSALYLCASSARDRDYGYTFGSGTRLTVV.

The sample holds one count of this clone. This chain joins TRBV5-4 and TRBJ1-6, with 8 nucleotides matching TRBD1. Per germline, CDR1 SGHNT and CDR2 YYREEE (reference sequence). V lost 3 bases and J lost 3; bases outside the gene matches: 2. This CDR3 comprises 15 residues. The CDR3 bases are TGTGCCAGCAGCTCCGGACAGGGCTATAATTCACCCCTCCACTTT. It codes for CASSSGQGYNSPLHF.

This chain joins TRBV6-6 and TRBJ1-2; a weak D match, TRBD1 (6 bases). CDR3 length: 15 residues. With 5 bases removed from V and 4 bases from J, the gap between germline ends came to 17 bases. Germline V gene data show CDR1 as MNHNY and CDR2 as SVGAGI (reference sequence). This CDR3 reads CASSTGQPTAYGYTF. The CDR3 DNA follows: TGTGCCAGCAGTACTGGACAGCCAACCGCCTATGGCTACACCTTC.

V usage is TRBV6-5 and J usage is TRBJ2-7, with D perhaps being TRBD1 or TRBD2 (5 bases each). The V end was cut by 2 bases, the J end by 3 bases, with 14 bases between. Germline CDR1 is MNHEY and CDR2 is SVGAGI. The CDR3 loop spans 15 amino acids. The CDR3 region is CASSYEPRDHYEQYF. DNA for the CDR3: TGTGCCAGCAGTTACGAACCCAGGGACCACTACGAGCAGTACTTC.

The CDR3 reads CAGGQGSSYEQYF. In DNA form, the CDR3 reads TGTGCCGGAGGACAGGGTTCGTCCTACGAGCAGTACTTC. This chain connects TRBV6-5 to TRBJ2-7; 8 nucleotides line up with TRBD1. Germline-derived CDR1 and CDR2 are MNHEY and SVGAGI. J gave up 1 base and V 11 bases, and 7 bases lay outside the gene matches. The CDR3 length is 13 residues.

The genes are TRBV18 and TRBJ2-1; 13 bases agree with TRBD2. The germline gives CDR1 KGHSH, CDR2 LQKENI. CDR3 length: 15 residues. V lost 2 bases and J lost 7; bases outside the gene matches: 2. The CDR3 region has the DNA TGTGCCAGCTCACCAGGACTAGCGGGGGATAATGAGCAGTTCTTC. Translating it yields CASSPGLAGDNEQFF.

The chain is built from TRBV30 and TRBJ1-5; D is uncertain. Between the trimmed V and J ends, which lost 1 base and 0 bases, there was a span of 4 bases. This CDR3 has 13 residues. In germline, CDR1 is GTSNPN, CDR2 SVGIG (reference sequence). The CDR3 DNA reads TGTGCCTGGAGTGCCAGTAGCAATCAGCCCCAGCATTTT. This codes for CAWSASSNQPQHF.

The chain recombines TRBV6-7 with TRBJ2-7, with TRBD1 matching 10 bases. TRBV6-7 is given ORF status, its function remaining uncertain. V lost 5 bases, J lost 5 bases, and 12 bases stayed unmatched. The CDR3 covers 16 residues. CDR3 amino acids: CASSGLGDRGKDEQYF. In nucleotides, the CDR3 is TGTGCCAGCAGTGGACTTGGGGACAGGGGTAAGGACGAGCAGTACTTC.

This sequence joins TRBV5-1 and TRBJ1-1, with D perhaps matching TRBD1 (6 bases). Trimming took 0 bases from V and 6 from J, leaving 12 bases between them. The germline V gene encodes CDR1 SGHRS and CDR2 YFSETQ. This CDR3 has 14 residues. CDR3 sequence reads: CASSLVGGKAEAFF. Written as DNA, the CDR3 is TGCGCCAGCAGCTTGGTAGGGGGGAAGGCTGAAGCTTTCTTT.

This clone came up a few times. This chain uses TRBV6-5 with TRBJ1-5; no clear D gene. The ends were cut back, 2 bases at V and 7 bases at J, with 12 bases in the middle. The CDR3 sequence is 14 residues long. Per germline, CDR1 MNHEY and CDR2 SVGAGI. CDR3 nucleotide sequence: TGTGCCAGCAGTTACCACTCCTCTGGGCAGCCCCAGCATTTT. It codes for CASSYHSSGQPQHF.

The V gene is TRBV6-5, the J gene TRBJ1-5, with D unclear. In germline, CDR1 is MNHEY, CDR2 SVGAGI. The CDR3 runs 15 residues. The V and J ends lost 6 bases and 0 bases respectively, with 12 bases between them. The CDR3 sequence is CASSQDHTSNQPQHF. CDR3 DNA: TGTGCCAGCAGCCAAGACCATACTAGCAATCAGCCCCAGCATTTT.

This rearrangement joins TRBV6-1 to TRBJ1-2; D is unresolved. The CDR3 is made up of 14 amino acids. Between the trimmed V and J ends, which lost 7 bases and 5 bases, there was a span of 17 bases. CDR1 MNHNS and CDR2 SASEGT come from the germline V gene. This CDR3 is CASIRDGGEYGYTF. CDR3 nucleotides: TGTGCCAGCATCAGAGACGGTGGGGAATATGGCTACACCTTC.

This chain uses TRBV19 with TRBJ1-2; a weak D match, TRBD1 (6 bases). The CDR3 covers 14 residues. CDR1 is LNHDA, CDR2 SQIVND, per germline (reference sequence). V shed 5 bases and J shed 4 bases, with 14 bases lying between them. For the CDR3, the DNA is TGTGCCAGTAGTGAGGGGGGCAGGGGCTATGGCTACACCTTC. Its translation: CASSEGGRGYGYTF.

The chain is built from TRBV29-1 and TRBJ2-1; no clear D gene. The CDR3 has 11 amino acids. V was shortened by 4 bases and J by 2 bases, with 3 bases between the two germline ends. The germline gives CDR1 SQVTM, CDR2 ANQGSEA. CDR3 amino acids: CSVGPYNEQFF. The CDR3 bases are TGCAGCGTTGGCCCCTACAATGAGCAGTTCTTC.

In nucleotides, the CDR3 is TGTGCCAGCAGTAGCGGGGGGGCCGGGGAAGAGACCCAGTACTTC. It codes for CASSSGGAGEETQYF. This chain uses TRBV6-5 with TRBJ2-5, with TRBD2 identical over 10 bases. The V and J ends lost 5 bases and 3 bases, in that order; junction bases with no gene match: 6. This CDR3 has 15 amino acids. CDR1 and CDR2 from the germline V gene are MNHEY and SVGAGI.

This clone was recorded once. This chain connects TRBV2 to TRBJ1-5; 9 nucleotides match TRBD1. Germline V gives CDR1 SNHLY, CDR2 FYNNEI. Trimming at V came to 5 bases and at J to 6 bases, leaving 8 bases not matched to a gene. This CDR3 contains 15 residues. For the CDR3, the DNA is TGTGCCAGCAGTCCAGTAGGACAGGGGCGTCAGCCCCAGCATTTT. Its protein is CASSPVGQGRQPQHF.

The chain uses TRBV7-2 and TRBJ2-5; 15 bases match TRBD2. V dropped 5 bases and J dropped 6; count of bases not matched to a gene: 7. The CDR3 has 16 residues. The germline gives CDR1 SGHTA, CDR2 FQGNSA. CDR3 DNA sequence: TGTGCCAGCAGCCCAGGGGGACTAGCGGGGGGAAAGACCCAGTACTTC. Translating gives CASSPGGLAGGKTQYF.

The chain carries TRBV18 and TRBJ1-1, with D possibly being TRBD1 (5 bases). The CDR3 is made up of 15 amino acids. Trimming took 4 bases from V and 3 from J, leaving 15 bases between them. CDR1 is KGHSH, CDR2 LQKENI, per germline. The CDR3: CASSQSLGPDTEAFF. In DNA form, the CDR3 reads TGTGCCAGCTCACAGAGTTTGGGGCCTGACACTGAAGCTTTCTTT.

V gene TRBV12-3 or TRBV12-4 combines with J gene TRBJ1-2, with 7 nucleotides matching TRBD1. The CDR3 sequence is 13 residues long. With V trimmed by 4 bases and J by 14 bases, 13 bases remained unmatched. CDR3 sequence: CASSYTGESFQTF. CDR3 in DNA: TGTGCCAGCAGTTATACAGGGGAAAGTTTTCAGACCTTC.

The rearrangement joins TRBV6-2 or TRBV6-3 to TRBJ2-2; D is possibly TRBD1 or TRBD2 (5 bases each). V lost 6 bases and J lost 5, with 13 bases in between. Germline V gives CDR1 MNHEY, CDR2 SVGEGT. This CDR3 region has 14 residues. The CDR3 protein is CASSPGTGTGELFF. The DNA of the CDR3 is TGTGCCAGCAGCCCCGGGACGGGGACCGGGGAGCTGTTTTTT.

The chain is built from TRBV27 and TRBJ1-2; D might be TRBD1 (6 bases). Per germline, CDR1 MNHEY and CDR2 SMNVEV (reference sequence). The CDR3 runs 15 residues. With 2 bases removed from V and 0 bases from J, the gap between germline ends came to 10 bases. The CDR3 coding sequence is TGTGCCAGCAGTTTAAGGGGGTATGCTAACTATGGCTACACCTTC. Protein: CASSLRGYANYGYTF.

The chain is built from TRBV5-5 and TRBJ2-5; no clear D. The V gene's germline CDR1 is SGHKS and CDR2 YYEKEE (reference sequence). V was trimmed by 2 bases and J by 1 base, leaving 3 bases between them. The CDR3 extends over 12 amino acids. The CDR3 protein is CASSFGQETQYF. Here the CDR3 DNA reads TGTGCCAGCAGCTTTGGCCAAGAGACCCAGTACTTC.

V and J are TRBV6-6 and TRBJ1-3; 8 bases agree with TRBD1. The CDR3 has 14 residues. The J segment lost 4 bases and the V segment lost 7 bases, leaving 6 bases of the junction unmatched. CDR1 and CDR2 from the germline V gene are MNHNY and SVGAGI (reference sequence). The CDR3 DNA is TGTGCCAGCAATGACAGGGGAGCAGGAAACACCATATATTTT. Protein product: CASNDRGAGNTIYF.

Comment on this clone: In the same sample, other DNA sequences code for this CDR3. This chain uses TRBV7-3 with TRBJ1-1; 8 positions match TRBD1. Per the germline V gene, CDR1 is SGHTA and CDR2 is FQGTGA. The trim removed 5 bases at V and 1 base at J, leaving 0 bases unmatched. The CDR3 covers 13 residues. In DNA, the CDR3 is TGTGCCAGCAGCGGACAGGGGAACACTGAAGCTTTCTTT. Translating gives CASSGQGNTEAFF.

V gene TRBV3-1 (or the pseudogene TRBV3-2) combines with J gene TRBJ2-4; D is unclear. Germline V gives CDR1 LGHDT, CDR2 YNNKEL (reference sequence). Trimming shortened V by 1 base and J by 5 bases, and 6 bases separated the two germline ends. This CDR3 has 13 amino acids. In DNA form, the CDR3 reads TGTGCCAGCAGCCAAGTTTCGGAAAACATTCAGTACTTC. Its translation is CASSQVSENIQYF.

The rearrangement links TRBV2 to TRBJ2-7; D tentatively fits TRBD1 or TRBD2 (7 bases each). The CDR3 covers 15 residues. V lost 11 bases to trimming and J lost 5 bases, with 25 bases between them. Germline V lookup: CDR1 SNHLY, CDR2 FYNNEI. For the CDR3, the DNA is TGTGCCTCTCAGGGGGGGTCGGCAGGGGAGCACGAGCAGTACTTC. Its translation: CASQGGSAGEHEQYF.

This rearrangement joins TRBV27 to TRBJ2-1; D is tentatively TRBD1 or TRBD2 (5 bases each). The V end was cut by 7 bases, the J end by 4 bases, with 17 bases between. The germline gives CDR1 MNHEY, CDR2 SMNVEV (reference sequence). The CDR3 totals 15 residues. This CDR3 reads CASTMGRGVYNEQFF. In DNA, the CDR3 is TGTGCCAGCACCATGGGTAGGGGAGTTTACAATGAGCAGTTCTTC.

In regard to this clone: A clone one base away is much larger, so this may be a read error. Other DNA sequences in this specimen translate into the identical CDR3. The chain links TRBV9 to TRBJ2-3; possibly TRBD2 for D (6 bases). Germline CDR1 is SGDLS and CDR2 is YYNGEE. V shed 0 bases and J shed 2 bases, with 13 bases lying between them. CDR3 length: 16 residues. The CDR3 spells CASSVDNGGTTDTQYF. The CDR3 coding sequence is TGTGCCAGCAGCGTAGATAATGGGGGGACCACAGATACGCAGTATTTT.

The chain couples TRBV11-2 to TRBJ2-2, with 8 bases aligning to TRBD2. Germline V gene data show CDR1 as SGHAT and CDR2 as FQNNGV. V was pared by 3 bases and J by 0 bases, with 0 bases of the junction left unmatched. This CDR3 comprises 15 residues. The CDR3 region is CASSFSGTNTGELFF. The CDR3 DNA follows: TGTGCCAGCAGCTTTAGCGGGACGAACACCGGGGAGCTGTTTTTT.

This rearrangement joins TRBV7-3 to TRBJ2-1, with no clear D. V shed 4 bases and J shed 6 bases, with 16 bases lying between them. The germline V gene encodes CDR1 SGHTA and CDR2 FQGTGA. CDR3 size: 15 residues. The CDR3: CASSSGQDPSNEQFF. The CDR3 DNA is TGTGCCAGCAGCTCTGGGCAAGACCCGAGCAATGAGCAGTTCTTC.

The chain couples TRBV7-6 to TRBJ2-1; no clear D gene. Germline CDR1 reads SGHVS; CDR2 reads FNYEAQ. The length of the CDR3 is 13 residues. V was trimmed by 3 bases and J by 5 bases, leaving 8 bases between them. As DNA, the CDR3 is TGTGCCAGCAGCTTGGGCCTCAACAATGAGCAGTTCTTC. As protein: CASSLGLNNEQFF. The full variable domain, completed using reference TRBV7-6 and TRBJ2-1, is GAGVSQSPRYKVTKRGQDVALRCDPISGHVSLYWYRQALGQGPEFLTYFNYEAQQDKSGLPNDRFSAERPEGSISTLTIQRTEQRDSAMYRCASSLGLNNEQFFGPGTRLTVL.